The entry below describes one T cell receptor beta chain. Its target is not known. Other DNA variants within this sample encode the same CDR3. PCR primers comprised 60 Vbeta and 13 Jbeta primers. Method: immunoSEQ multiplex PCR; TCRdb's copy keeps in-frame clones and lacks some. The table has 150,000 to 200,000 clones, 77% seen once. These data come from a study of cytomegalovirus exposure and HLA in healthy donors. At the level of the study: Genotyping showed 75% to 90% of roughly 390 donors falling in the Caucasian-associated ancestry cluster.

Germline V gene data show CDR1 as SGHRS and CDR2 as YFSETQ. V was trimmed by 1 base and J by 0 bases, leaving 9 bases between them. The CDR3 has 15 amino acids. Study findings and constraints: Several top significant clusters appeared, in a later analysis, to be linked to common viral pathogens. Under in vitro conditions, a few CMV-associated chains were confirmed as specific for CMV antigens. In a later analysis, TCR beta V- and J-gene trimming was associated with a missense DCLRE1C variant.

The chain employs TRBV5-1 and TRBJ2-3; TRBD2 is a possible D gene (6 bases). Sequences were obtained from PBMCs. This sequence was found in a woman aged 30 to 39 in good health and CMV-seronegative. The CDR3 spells CASSLSGGSTDTQYF. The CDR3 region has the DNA TGCGCCAGCAGCTTGAGCGGAGGGAGCACAGATACGCAGTATTTT.